Below are 4 T cell receptor beta chains sequenced from a single sample in a study of OX40 agonist ivuxolimab in advanced cancers. Method: immunoSEQ multiplex PCR; TCRdb's copy keeps in-frame clones and lacks some. The sample lists approximately 91,000 clones; roughly 89% were seen once. This specimen consisted of CD4+ or CD8+ T cells sorted from blood, obtained in a trial of the OX40 agonist ivuxolimab. Receptors originate from an adult with an advanced solid tumor such as melanoma, head and neck, liver or kidney cancer.

CDR3 coding DNA: TGTGCCAGCACCCGGGCCGCCCGCACAGATACGCAGTATTTT. Translated, it gives CASTRAARTDTQYF. The chain combines TRBV2 with TRBJ2-3; no clear D. The CDR3 is 14 residues long. Germline values: CDR1 SNHLY, CDR2 FYNNEI. The germline V and J ends were trimmed by 7 bases and 1 base, with 12 bases remaining between them.

This CDR3 is CSVDGGAVETQYF. The CDR3 bases are TGCAGCGTTGACGGGGGGGCCGTGGAGACCCAGTACTTC. The chain employs TRBV29-1 and TRBJ2-5, with 8 bases that match TRBD2. Trimming cost V 3 bases and J 5 bases; bases outside gene matches: 5. The CDR3 is made up of 13 amino acids. Germline lookup yields CDR1 SQVTM and CDR2 ANQGSEA.

This clone has just one count. The chain carries TRBV7-9 and TRBJ2-1; TRBD1 might be the D (5 bases). CDR3 length equals 17 residues. Trimming stripped 3 bases from V and 7 bases from J, with 22 bases between. In germline, CDR1 is SEHNR, CDR2 FQNEAQ (reference sequence). Here the CDR3 DNA reads TGTGCCAGCAGCTTCGCCCCGCAAAAGGGGCGTAAGAATGAGCAGTTCTTC. Translation gives CASSFAPQKGRKNEQFF. The whole variable domain, remainder taken from reference TRBV7-9 and TRBJ2-1, is DTGVSQNPRHKITKRGQNVTFRCDPISEHNRLYWYRQTLGQGPEFLTYFQNEAQLEKSRLLSDRFSAERPKGSFSTLEIQRTEQGDSAMYLCASSFAPQKGRKNEQFFGPGTRLTVL.

The chain is built from TRBV10-1 and TRBJ2-7; 8 bases agree with TRBD1. Germline-derived CDR1 and CDR2 are WNHNN and SYGVQD (reference sequence). The CDR3 has 15 amino acids. V gave up 2 bases and J gave up 5 bases; unmatched junction bases: 8. CDR3 DNA sequence: TGCGCCAGCAGTGAGGTGAGGACAGGGTACGACGAGCAGTACTTC. It translates to CASSEVRTGYDEQYF.